This record looks at one TCR beta chain sequence and its context. The target antigen is unknown. This specimen comes from a study of cytomegalovirus exposure and HLA in healthy donors. The study, taken as a whole, reports: Generally TCR sequences proved uncommon, though certain public TCRs appeared in numerous donors. The listing of 150 or so TCR beta chains classed them as cytomegalovirus-associated. HLA alleles were associated with around 17,000 TCR beta sequences in a later analysis at 0.05 false discovery rate. Some V segments, including TRBV6-2 and TRBV6-3, were excluded as indistinguishable.

PCR involved 60 Vbeta and 13 Jbeta primers. Repertoires were generated with immunoSEQ multiplex PCR, while TCRdb's copy carries only in-frame clones and drops some. Among tens of thousands of clones listed, 90% to 95% were seen once. Trimming stripped 5 bases from V and 6 bases from J, with 23 bases between. Looked up from germline, CDR1 is WNHNN and CDR2 is SYGVQD (reference sequence). The CDR3 consists of 17 residues. V gene TRBV10-1 combines with J gene TRBJ2-1, with D perhaps matching TRBD2 (7 bases). Sequencing was done on a sample of PBMCs. The TCR sequence derives from a woman between 18 and 29 years old in good health and CMV-seronegative. In DNA form, the CDR3 reads TGCGCCAGCAGTTCTTCCAGACTAGAGGGAGGGGGCAATGAGCAGTTCTTC. This translates into CASSSSRLEGGGNEQFF.